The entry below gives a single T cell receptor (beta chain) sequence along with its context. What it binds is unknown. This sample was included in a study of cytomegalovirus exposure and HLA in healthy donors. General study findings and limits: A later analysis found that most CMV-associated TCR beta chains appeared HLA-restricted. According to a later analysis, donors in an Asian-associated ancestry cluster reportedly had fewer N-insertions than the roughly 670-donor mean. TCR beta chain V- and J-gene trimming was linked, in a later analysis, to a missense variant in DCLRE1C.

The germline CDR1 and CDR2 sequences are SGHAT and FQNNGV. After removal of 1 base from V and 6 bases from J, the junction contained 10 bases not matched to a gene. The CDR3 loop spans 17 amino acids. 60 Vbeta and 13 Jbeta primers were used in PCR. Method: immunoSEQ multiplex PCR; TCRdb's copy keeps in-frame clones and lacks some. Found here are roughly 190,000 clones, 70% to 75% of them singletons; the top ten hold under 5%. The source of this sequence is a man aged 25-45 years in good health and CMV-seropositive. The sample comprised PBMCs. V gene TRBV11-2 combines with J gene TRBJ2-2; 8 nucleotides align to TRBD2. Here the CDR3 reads CASSLAGGGFWAGELFF. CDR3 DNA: TGTGCCAGCAGCTTAGCTGGCGGGGGGTTTTGGGCCGGGGAGCTGTTTTTT.